This T cell receptor beta chain was observed in a study of cytomegalovirus exposure and HLA in healthy donors. Study at large: Drawn from HLA-typed donors, around 85 million unique TCRs were held in an early data release.

The primer mix had 60 Vbeta and 13 Jbeta primers. Some clones are missing from TCRdb's copy, which holds only in-frame ones; the method was immunoSEQ multiplex PCR. The sample yields 150,000 to 200,000 clones, 65% to 80% seen once. The V gene's germline CDR1 is LGHNA and CDR2 YSLEER. Trimming took 0 bases from V and 1 from J, leaving 9 bases between them. The CDR3 loop spans 15 amino acids. About this clone: Its specificity is unknown.

Whole-study findings and limits: There were some 150 TCR beta chains listed as cytomegalovirus-associated. Researchers reported that three CMV-associated chains were confirmed in vitro as CMV antigen-specific.

The TCR comes from a woman younger than 45 in good health and CMV-seronegative. Sequenced input: PBMCs. The chain has TRBV4-3 and TRBJ1-1; the D is unclear. This chain's CDR3 is CASSQDFGENTEAFF. The CDR3 nucleotides are TGCGCCAGCAGCCAAGACTTCGGGGAGAACACTGAAGCTTTCTTT.